These 30 T cell receptor beta chains were sequenced from one sample in a study of shared T cell receptors in the human thymus. Libraries were prepared by immunoSEQ multiplex PCR; TCRdb keeps only in-frame clonotypes and omits some of them. The table has about 380,000 clones, 95% seen once. Material for sequencing was thymocytes. The receptors originated from a human donor.

V and J are TRBV19 and TRBJ1-5; 7 bases map to TRBD1. The CDR3 consists of 14 residues. V was clipped by 10 bases and J by 9 bases; unmatched bases: 15. Per germline, CDR1 LNHDA and CDR2 SQIVND (reference sequence). The DNA of the CDR3 is TGTGCCACCCACGCGGGACAGTTATTCAGGCCCCAGCATTTT. The encoded protein is CATHAGQLFRPQHF.

V and J are TRBV5-8 and TRBJ1-5, with D hard to call. V was cut by 0 bases and J by 1 base, with 14 bases left in between. CDR1 and CDR2 from the germline V gene are SGHTS and YDEGEE. This CDR3 region has 17 residues. This chain's CDR3 is CASSLARQDGSNQPQHF. The CDR3 DNA reads as TGTGCCAGCAGCTTGGCCCGGCAGGATGGAAGCAATCAGCCCCAGCATTTT. Combining the CDR3 with reference TRBV5-8 and TRBJ1-5 gives the whole variable domain EAGVTQSPTHLIKTRGQQATLRCSPISGHTSVYWYQQALGLGLQFLLWYDEGEERNRGNFPPRFSGRQFPNYSSELNVNALELEDSALYLCASSLARQDGSNQPQHFGDGTRLSIL.

This clone appeared once. This chain joins TRBV5-1 and TRBJ1-1; D unclear. The CDR3 contains 13 residues. Germline V CDR1 and CDR2: SGHRS, YFSETQ. Trimming removed 1 base at V and 4 bases at J, with 8 bases between. In DNA, the CDR3 is TGCGCCAGCAGCTTGTGGCAACCCACTGAAGCTTTCTTT. It encodes CASSLWQPTEAFF. Drawing the rest from reference TRBV5-1 and TRBJ1-1, the complete variable domain is KAGVTQTPRYLIKTRGQQVTLSCSPISGHRSVSWYQQTPGQGLQFLFEYFSETQRNKGNFPGRFSGRQFSNSRSEMNVSTLELGDSALYLCASSLWQPTEAFFGQGTRLTVV.

V and J are TRBV30 and TRBJ1-1; a possible D gene is TRBD1 (5 bases). V was clipped by 0 bases and J by 1 base, with 9 bases between them. This CDR3 has 14 residues. In germline, CDR1 is GTSNPN, CDR2 SVGIG (reference sequence). CDR3 coding DNA: TGTGCCTGGAGTGTATCAGGGTGGAACACTGAAGCTTTCTTT. Residues: CAWSVSGWNTEAFF.

This chain uses TRBV27 with TRBJ2-7; TRBD1 might be the D (6 bases). This CDR3 region has 17 residues. Trimming took off 3 bases at V and 0 bases at J, with 18 bases between the two ends. Germline V gives CDR1 MNHEY, CDR2 SMNVEV (reference sequence). For the CDR3, the DNA is TGTGCCAGCAGTTTGTACGGGACACCGGGCCCCTCCTACGAGCAGTACTTC. Protein product: CASSLYGTPGPSYEQYF.

This rearrangement joins TRBV7-2 to TRBJ1-2; 12 bases are a match to TRBD1. From germline, CDR1 is SGHTA and CDR2 FQGNSA. The CDR3 covers 15 residues. The trim removed 5 bases at V and 6 bases at J, leaving 7 bases unmatched. The CDR3 loop is CASSPGTGGVNGYTF. Written as DNA, the CDR3 is TGTGCCAGCAGCCCCGGGACAGGGGGCGTAAATGGCTACACCTTC.

V is TRBV19 and J is TRBJ2-5, with TRBD2 matching over 9 bases. V was pared by 3 bases and J by 1 base, with 6 bases of the junction left unmatched. The CDR3 is 16 residues long. The germline V gene has CDR1 LNHDA and CDR2 SQIVND (reference sequence). The DNA for the CDR3 is TGTGCCAGTAGTATCGTTCTGACTAGCGGCCAAGAGACCCAGTACTTC. Its translation is CASSIVLTSGQETQYF.

The chain couples TRBV6-6 to TRBJ2-1, with 14 nucleotides matching TRBD2. J gave up 9 bases and V 7 bases, and 11 bases lay outside the gene matches. Germline-derived CDR1 and CDR2 are MNHNY and SVGAGI (reference sequence). CDR3 length: 16 amino acids. The CDR3 DNA reads as TGTGCCAGCACTCCGGGGACTAGCGGGAGAGAAGGTGAGCAGTTCTTC. Residues: CASTPGTSGREGEQFF.

V usage is TRBV19 and J usage is TRBJ1-5; the D gene is possibly TRBD1 (5 bases). The CDR3 length is 14 residues. Trimming took off 4 bases at V and 12 bases at J, with 19 bases between the two ends. Germline V gene data show CDR1 as LNHDA and CDR2 as SQIVND (reference sequence). CDR3 protein: CASSTHAPQVHQHF. The CDR3 DNA is TGTGCCAGTAGTACTCATGCGCCACAGGTACACCAGCATTTT.

This rearrangement joins TRBV9 to TRBJ2-2; 7 bases match TRBD1. This CDR3 comprises 15 residues. V gave up 3 bases and J gave up 3 bases; unmatched junction bases: 5. Germline V CDR1 and CDR2: SGDLS, YYNGEE. The CDR3 DNA reads TGTGCCAGCAGCGAAGGGGGCCTGGACACCGGGGAGCTGTTTTTT. This encodes CASSEGGLDTGELFF.

The V gene is TRBV6-5, the J gene TRBJ2-1; TRBD2 agrees at 9 bases. Germline-derived CDR1 and CDR2 are MNHEY and SVGAGI. V lost 2 bases, J lost 7 bases, and 6 bases stayed unmatched. The CDR3 has 15 amino acids. CDR3 sequence: CASSYGAGGGNEQFF. The CDR3 DNA is TGTGCCAGCAGTTACGGGGCGGGAGGGGGAAATGAGCAGTTCTTC.

About this clone itself: At one end, the junction sequence differs from germline, possibly due to a read error. Other DNA sequences in the same sample also yield this CDR3. The V gene is TRBV27, the J gene TRBJ2-7, with D tentatively TRBD2 (7 bases). Germline V gives CDR1 MNHEY, CDR2 SMNVEV (reference sequence). This CDR3 region has 16 residues. In nucleotides, the CDR3 is TGTGCCAGTGGGCAGGGGAGGGTTTTTAGCTCCTACGAGCAATACTTC. Translated: CASGQGRVFSSYEQYF.

The V call is TRBV7-3, the J call TRBJ2-2; D may be TRBD1 or TRBD2 (7 bases each). In germline, CDR1 is SGHTA, CDR2 FQGTGA. The CDR3 spans 18 residues. Trimming shortened V by 6 bases and J by 2 bases, and 22 bases separated the two germline ends. The CDR3 DNA reads as TGTGCCAGCAGACGAGGGAGCGGGGACAGCCCTAACACCGGGGAGCTGTTTTTT. This sequence encodes CASRRGSGDSPNTGELFF.

The chain joins TRBV5-4 to TRBJ2-5; 8 bases are shared with TRBD2. The CDR3 extends over 16 amino acids. Germline CDR1 is SGHNT and CDR2 is YYREEE (reference sequence). The V and J ends lost 4 bases and 5 bases, in that order; junction bases with no gene match: 13. CDR3 nucleotide sequence: TGTGCCAGCAGCGCGTTAACCGGGACTAGAGGGGAGACCCAGTACTTC. The encoded protein is CASSALTGTRGETQYF.

The chain couples TRBV27 to TRBJ2-1; 12 positions match TRBD2. Per the germline V gene, CDR1 is MNHEY and CDR2 is SMNVEV (reference sequence). This CDR3 is 15 amino acids long. V shed 9 bases, J shed 5 bases, and the junction held 8 bases outside the gene matches. DNA for the CDR3: TGTGCCAGTCTAGCGGGAGGGCCTGGGCACAATGAGCAGTTCTTC. Protein product: CASLAGGPGHNEQFF.

The chain has TRBV10-2 and TRBJ2-1; 9 nucleotides line up with TRBD2. J gave up 5 bases and V 4 bases, and 12 bases lay outside the gene matches. This CDR3 spans 17 amino acids. Germline V gives CDR1 WSHSY, CDR2 SAAADI. The CDR3 loop is CASSGGSGRIWHNEQFF. In nucleotides, the CDR3 is TGCGCCAGCAGTGGTGGTAGCGGGAGAATTTGGCACAATGAGCAGTTCTTC.

This clone appeared once. Sequence at one end of the junction differs from germline and may be a read error. V is TRBV12-5 and J is TRBJ1-1, with a tentative D call TRBD1 (6 bases). Germline assignment: CDR1 LGHNT and CDR2 FRNRAP. This CDR3 comprises 11 residues. In DNA form, the CDR3 reads TGTGCTAGTGGTTTGGCCTGGGACATCTGGTTT. Encoded protein: CASGLAWDIWF.

The CDR3 sequence: CASSRVRGGTEAFF. CDR3 in DNA: TGTGCCAGTAGTAGGGTCAGGGGTGGTACTGAAGCTTTCTTT. This sequence joins TRBV19 and TRBJ1-1; TRBD1 might be the D (6 bases). Germline CDR1 and CDR2: LNHDA and SQIVND (reference sequence). Trimming pared 4 bases from V and 5 bases from J, leaving 14 bases between. This CDR3 has 14 amino acids.

J is TRBJ2-5 and V is TRBV27; 8 bases fit TRBD1. Germline V gene sequence: CDR1 MNHEY, CDR2 SMNVEV (reference sequence). The CDR3 consists of 17 residues. V gave up 2 bases and J gave up 5 bases; unmatched junction bases: 13. The chain's CDR3 is CASSLRAGGRKRETQYF. The CDR3 nucleotides are TGTGCCAGCAGTTTACGGGCAGGGGGCCGAAAGAGGGAGACCCAGTACTTC.

This clone was counted once. This chain connects TRBV11-2 to TRBJ1-1; D is possibly TRBD1 (6 bases). Germline CDR1 and CDR2: SGHAT and FQNNGV. The germline V and J ends were trimmed by 5 bases and 10 bases, with 17 bases remaining between them. The CDR3 is made up of 13 amino acids. CDR3 protein: CASSPKPDRLAFF. CDR3 coding DNA: TGTGCCAGCAGCCCTAAACCGGACAGACTAGCTTTCTTT. The full variable domain, rest sourced from reference TRBV11-2 and TRBJ1-1, is EAGVAQSPRYKIIEKRQSVAFWCNPISGHATLYWYQQILGQGPKLLIQFQNNGVVDDSQLPKDRFSAERLKGVDSTLKIQPAKLEDSAVYLCASSPKPDRLAFFGQGTRLTVV.

The V and J genes are TRBV27 and TRBJ2-3; 14 bases line up with TRBD2. V lost 6 bases, J lost 3 bases, and 2 bases stayed unmatched. Per germline, CDR1 MNHEY and CDR2 SMNVEV (reference sequence). CDR3 length equals 15 residues. This CDR3 reads CASRGTSGRTDTQYF. Here the CDR3 DNA reads TGTGCCAGCAGGGGGACTAGCGGGAGAACAGATACGCAGTATTTT.

The chain combines TRBV4-2 with TRBJ2-1; 13 nucleotides agree with TRBD2. The CDR3 spans 18 residues. With 1 base clipped from V and 3 bases from J, the junction kept 6 bases outside the gene matches. Germline V gene data show CDR1 as LGHNA and CDR2 as YNFKEQ. This chain's CDR3 is CASSQGPTSGRDYNEQFF. CDR3 bases: TGTGCCAGCAGCCAAGGACCCACTAGCGGGAGGGACTACAATGAGCAGTTCTTC.

The chain links TRBV7-8 to TRBJ2-3, with 9 bases fitting TRBD2. The CDR3 runs to 17 residues. J was trimmed by 2 bases and V by 2 bases; bases with no gene match: 8. The germline V gene has CDR1 SGHVS and CDR2 FQNEAQ. CDR3 loop: CASSLIGRLAATDTQYF. CDR3 in DNA: TGTGCCAGCAGCTTAATTGGTCGACTAGCGGCCACAGATACGCAGTATTTT. The full variable domain, completed using reference TRBV7-8 and TRBJ2-3, is GAGVSQSPRYKVAKRGQDVALRCDPISGHVSLFWYQQALGQGPEFLTYFQNEAQLDKSGLPSDRFFAERPEGSVSTLKIQRTQQEDSAVYLCASSLIGRLAATDTQYFGPGTRLTVL.

The chain's CDR3 is CASSPPGTTVYEQYF. The DNA of the CDR3 is TGTGCCAGCAGTCCACCCGGGACGACAGTCTACGAGCAGTACTTC. The rearrangement links TRBV27 to TRBJ2-7, with D perhaps assigned TRBD1 or TRBD2 (5 bases each). Trimming left V 5 bases short and J 3 bases short, with 17 bases between. The CDR3 contains 15 residues. Germline V lookup: CDR1 MNHEY, CDR2 SMNVEV (reference sequence).

The V gene is TRBV23-1, the J gene TRBJ2-5; TRBD1 matches 9 bases. TRBV23-1 is an ORF, and what it does is uncertain. This CDR3 region has 15 residues. The J segment lost 3 bases and the V segment lost 0 bases, leaving 2 bases of the junction unmatched. Written as DNA, the CDR3 is TGCGCCAGCAGTCAATCTTGGGACAGGGAAGAGACCCAGTACTTC. Translated, it gives CASSQSWDREETQYF.

J is TRBJ2-2 and V is TRBV15, with TRBD1 matching over 10 bases. The V gene end was trimmed by 2 bases and the J gene end by 9 bases; junction bases not matched to a gene: 9. CDR3 length: 16 residues. The V gene's germline CDR1 is LNHNV and CDR2 YYDKDF (reference sequence). The CDR3 nucleotides are TGTGCCACCAGCAGATCCCGGGACAGGGGCGGCAGGGAGCTGTTTTTT. This codes for CATSRSRDRGGRELFF. The whole variable domain, remainder taken from reference TRBV15 and TRBJ2-2, is DAMVIQNPRYQVTQFGKPVTLSCSQTLNHNVMYWYQQKSSQAPKLLFHYYDKDFNNEADTPDNFQSRRPNTSFCFLDIRSPGLGDTAMYLCATSRSRDRGGRELFFGEGSRLTVL.

This clone was observed a single time. This chain joins TRBV10-3 and TRBJ2-5; D is unresolved. Germline-derived CDR1 and CDR2 are ENHRY and SYGVKD. Trimming cost V 8 bases and J 6 bases, with 4 bases left between them. The CDR3 has 9 residues. This CDR3 reads CAIRQTQYF. DNA for the CDR3: TGTGCCATCCGCCAGACCCAGTACTTC.

CDR3 protein: CASSFGGKNTEAFF. The CDR3, as DNA: TGTGCCAGCAGTTTTGGGGGAAAGAACACTGAAGCTTTCTTT. J is TRBJ1-1 and V is TRBV27; TRBD1 might be the D (5 bases). CDR3 length equals 14 residues. Trimming left V 3 bases short and J 1 base short, with 9 bases between. Germline V gives CDR1 MNHEY, CDR2 SMNVEV (reference sequence).

The genes are TRBV5-1 and TRBJ2-2, with D unresolved. V lost 0 bases and J 2 bases, leaving 14 bases between the germline ends. The CDR3 sequence is 17 residues long. Per the germline V gene, CDR1 is SGHRS and CDR2 is YFSETQ. The CDR3 is CASSLAFDVVNTGELFF. DNA of the CDR3: TGCGCCAGCAGCTTGGCCTTTGACGTGGTAAACACCGGGGAGCTGTTTTTT.

The V and J genes are TRBV5-8 and TRBJ1-4, with TRBD1 as a possible D gene (6 bases). CDR1 is SGHTS, CDR2 YDEGEE, per germline. This CDR3 is built from 19 residues. V was trimmed by 3 bases and J by 0 bases, leaving 21 bases between them. The CDR3 is CASSYRRKSGQTTNEKLFF. The CDR3 nucleotides are TGTGCCAGCAGCTACCGACGCAAATCGGGACAAACAACTAATGAAAAACTGTTTTTT.